This TCR beta chain was identified during a study of early T cells in non-severe SARS-CoV-2 infection. This clonotype occurred many times. TCRdb fed the 5' RACE reads into MiXCR, producing one record per CDR3 protein. The sample shows 90,000 or so distinct CDR3 sequences, about 15% of them seen only once. With 3 bases removed from V and 0 bases from J, the gap between germline ends came to 12 bases. Germline CDR1 reads SGHKS; CDR2 reads YYEKEE (reference sequence). CDR3 length: 15 residues. The source is an adult who was a healthcare worker with PCR-confirmed SARS-CoV-2 infection or an uninfected control (not recorded which). The chain is built from TRBV5-5 and TRBJ1-1; D is unclear. Sequencing input: whole blood. The CDR3 here is CASSWGTIMNTEAFF. The CDR3 nucleotides read TGTGCCAGCAGCTGGGGAACGATCATGAACACTGAAGCTTTCTTT.